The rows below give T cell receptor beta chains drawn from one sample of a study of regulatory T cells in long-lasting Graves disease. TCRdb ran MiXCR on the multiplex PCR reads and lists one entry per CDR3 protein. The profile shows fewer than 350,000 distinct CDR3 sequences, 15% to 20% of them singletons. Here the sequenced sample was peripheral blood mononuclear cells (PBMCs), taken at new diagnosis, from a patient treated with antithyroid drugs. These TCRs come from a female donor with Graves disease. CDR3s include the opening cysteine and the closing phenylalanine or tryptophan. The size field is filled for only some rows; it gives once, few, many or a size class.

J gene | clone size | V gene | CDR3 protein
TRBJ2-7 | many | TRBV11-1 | CASTLGLDLGEQYF
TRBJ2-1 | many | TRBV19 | CASREVTSGLYNEQFF
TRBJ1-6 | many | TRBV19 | CASAGQVNSPLHF
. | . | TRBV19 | CASSISVWETQYF
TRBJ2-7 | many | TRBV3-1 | CASSQDRGRTGTYEQYF
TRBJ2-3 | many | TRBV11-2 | CASSPRGASTDTQYF
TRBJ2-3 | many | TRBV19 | CASSIHQGLAGSTDTQYF
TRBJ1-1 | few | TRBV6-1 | CASSAGWVEAFF
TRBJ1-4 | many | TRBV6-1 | CASSPRPTNEKLFF
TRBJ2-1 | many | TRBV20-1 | CSARDRLGLVIGNEQFF
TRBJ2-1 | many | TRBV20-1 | CSASSLASNEQFF
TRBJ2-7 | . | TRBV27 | CASSWGQGPLEQYF
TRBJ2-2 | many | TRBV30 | CAWSGGEYDTGELFF
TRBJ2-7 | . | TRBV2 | CASSEGGGWNYEQYF
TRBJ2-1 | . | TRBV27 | CASSLRVLRQGLSYNEQFF
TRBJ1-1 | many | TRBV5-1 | CASSWGTDDEAFF
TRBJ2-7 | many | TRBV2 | CASYTGFGYEQYF
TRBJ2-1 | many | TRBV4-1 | CASSPRAGEQFF
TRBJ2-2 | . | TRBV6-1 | CASRLETGVTGELFF
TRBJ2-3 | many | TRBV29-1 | CSVKLAGVGTDTQYF
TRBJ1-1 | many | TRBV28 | CASTTQKVLGEGEAFF
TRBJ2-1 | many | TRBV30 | CAWIRGGDHNEQFF
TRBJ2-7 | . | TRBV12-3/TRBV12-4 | CASSLGQGMIYEQYF
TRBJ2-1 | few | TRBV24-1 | CATSDPSGGSGNEQFF
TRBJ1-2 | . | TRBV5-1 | CASSLRRGDGYTF
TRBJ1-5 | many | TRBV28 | CASSSEQPQHF
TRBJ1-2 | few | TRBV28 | CASSSGRFGYTF
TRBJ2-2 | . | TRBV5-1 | CASSGSSTGELFF
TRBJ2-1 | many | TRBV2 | CASSPGQGIEQFF
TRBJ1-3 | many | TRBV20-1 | CSASPTGSADTIYF
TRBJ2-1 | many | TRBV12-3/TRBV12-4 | CASSPPITGGNEQFF
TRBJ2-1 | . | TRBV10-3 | CAIRNSGGLSSYNEQFF
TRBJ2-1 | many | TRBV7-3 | CASSGGRNNEQFF
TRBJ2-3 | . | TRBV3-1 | CASSQRGGRTDTQYF
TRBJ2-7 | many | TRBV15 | CATSREAGGISSYEQYF
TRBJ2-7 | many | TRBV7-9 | CASSPETDYEQYF
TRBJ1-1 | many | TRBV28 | CASSLFNRGAAFF
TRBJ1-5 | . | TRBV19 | CATSSPDGYSNQPQHF
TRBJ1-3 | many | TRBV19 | CASSSFSTGAGNTIYF
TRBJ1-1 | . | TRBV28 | CASTPSQWTGPMNTEAFF
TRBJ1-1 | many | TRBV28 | CASAQFGGAFF
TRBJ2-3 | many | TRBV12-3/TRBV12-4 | CASSGNRGGGTDTQYF
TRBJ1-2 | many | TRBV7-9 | CASSLALPSNYGYTF
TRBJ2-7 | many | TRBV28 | CASTHGGSSYEQYF
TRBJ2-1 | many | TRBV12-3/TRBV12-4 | CASSLADRGLANEQFF
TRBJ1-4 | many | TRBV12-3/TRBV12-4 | CASKQGLGEKLFF
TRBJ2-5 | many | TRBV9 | CASSVSGNWETQYF
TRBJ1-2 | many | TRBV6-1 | CASRPQGLSYGYTF
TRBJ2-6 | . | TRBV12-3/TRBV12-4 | CASSLETGSSGANVLTF